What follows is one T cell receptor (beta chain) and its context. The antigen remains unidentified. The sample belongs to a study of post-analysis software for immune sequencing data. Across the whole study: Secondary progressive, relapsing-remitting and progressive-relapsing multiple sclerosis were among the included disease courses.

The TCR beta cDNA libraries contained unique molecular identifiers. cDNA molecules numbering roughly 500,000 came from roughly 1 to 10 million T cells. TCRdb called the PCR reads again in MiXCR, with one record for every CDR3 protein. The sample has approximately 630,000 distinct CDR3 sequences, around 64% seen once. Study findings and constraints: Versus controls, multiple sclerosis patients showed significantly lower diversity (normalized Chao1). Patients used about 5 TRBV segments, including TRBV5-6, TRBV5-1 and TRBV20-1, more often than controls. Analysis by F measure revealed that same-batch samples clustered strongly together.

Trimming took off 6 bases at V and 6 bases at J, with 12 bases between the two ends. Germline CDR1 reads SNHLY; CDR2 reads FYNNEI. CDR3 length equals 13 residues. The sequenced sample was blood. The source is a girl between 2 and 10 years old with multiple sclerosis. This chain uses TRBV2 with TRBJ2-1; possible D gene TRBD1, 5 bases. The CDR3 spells CASRGPNLNEQFF. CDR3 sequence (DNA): TGTGCCAGCAGGGGGCCGAACCTCAATGAGCAGTTCTTC. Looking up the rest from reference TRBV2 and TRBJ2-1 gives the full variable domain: EPEVTQTPSHQVTQMGQEVILRCVPISNHLYFYWYRQILGQKVEFLVSFYNNEISEKSEIFDDQFSVERPDGSNFTLKIRSTKLEDSAMYFCASRGPNLNEQFFGPGTRLTVL.